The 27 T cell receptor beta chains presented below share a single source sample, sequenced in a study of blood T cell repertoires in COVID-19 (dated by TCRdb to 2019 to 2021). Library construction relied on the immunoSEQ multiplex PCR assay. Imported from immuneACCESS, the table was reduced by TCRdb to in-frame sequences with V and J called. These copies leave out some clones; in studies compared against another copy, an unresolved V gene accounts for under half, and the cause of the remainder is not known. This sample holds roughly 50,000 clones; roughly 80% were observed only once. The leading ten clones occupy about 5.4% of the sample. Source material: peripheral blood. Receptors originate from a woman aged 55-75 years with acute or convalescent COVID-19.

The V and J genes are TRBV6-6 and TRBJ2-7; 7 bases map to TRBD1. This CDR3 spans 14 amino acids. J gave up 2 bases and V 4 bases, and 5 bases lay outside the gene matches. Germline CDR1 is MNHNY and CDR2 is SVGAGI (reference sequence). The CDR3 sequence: CASSSDRETYEQYF. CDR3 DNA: TGTGCCAGCAGTTCCGACAGGGAAACCTACGAGCAGTACTTC.

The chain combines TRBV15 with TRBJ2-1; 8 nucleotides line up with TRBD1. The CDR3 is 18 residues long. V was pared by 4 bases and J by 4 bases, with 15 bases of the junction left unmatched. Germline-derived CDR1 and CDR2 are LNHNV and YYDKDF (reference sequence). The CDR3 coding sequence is TGTGCCACCAGCACGGAGTGGGCCAGGGGGCGCACTTACAATGAGCAGTTCTTC. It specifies CATSTEWARGRTYNEQFF.

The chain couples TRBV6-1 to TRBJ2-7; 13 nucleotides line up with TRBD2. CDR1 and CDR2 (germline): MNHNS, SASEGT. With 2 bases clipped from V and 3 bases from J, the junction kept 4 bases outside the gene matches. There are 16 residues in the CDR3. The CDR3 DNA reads TGTGCCAGCAGTGAACCAGGACTAGCGGGGGTCTACGAGCAGTACTTC. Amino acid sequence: CASSEPGLAGVYEQYF.

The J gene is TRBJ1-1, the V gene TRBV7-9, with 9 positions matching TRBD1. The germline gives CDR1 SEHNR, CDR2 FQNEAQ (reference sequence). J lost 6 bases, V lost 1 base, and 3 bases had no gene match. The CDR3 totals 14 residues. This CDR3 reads CASSLGTGDSEAFF. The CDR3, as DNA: TGTGCCAGCAGCTTAGGGACAGGGGACTCTGAAGCTTTCTTT.

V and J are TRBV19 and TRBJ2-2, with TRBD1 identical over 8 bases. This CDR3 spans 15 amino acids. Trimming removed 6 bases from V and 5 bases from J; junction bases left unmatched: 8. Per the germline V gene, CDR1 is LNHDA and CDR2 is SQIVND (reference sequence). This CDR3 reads CASSHGTGGTGELFF. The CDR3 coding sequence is TGTGCCAGTAGCCACGGGACAGGAGGGACCGGGGAGCTGTTTTTT.

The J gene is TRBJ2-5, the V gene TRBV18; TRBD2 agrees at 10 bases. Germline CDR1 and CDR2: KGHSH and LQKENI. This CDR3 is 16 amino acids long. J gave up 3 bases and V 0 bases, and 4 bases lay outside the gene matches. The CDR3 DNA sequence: TGTGCCAGCTCACCACCTAGCGGGGGGTCGAAAGAGACCCAGTACTTC. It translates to CASSPPSGGSKETQYF.

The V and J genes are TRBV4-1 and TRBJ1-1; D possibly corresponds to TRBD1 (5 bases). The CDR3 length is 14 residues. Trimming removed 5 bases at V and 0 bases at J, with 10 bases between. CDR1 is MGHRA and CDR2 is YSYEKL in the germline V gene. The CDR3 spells CASSYDSMNTEAFF. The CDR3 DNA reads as TGCGCCAGCAGCTATGACAGCATGAACACTGAAGCTTTCTTT.

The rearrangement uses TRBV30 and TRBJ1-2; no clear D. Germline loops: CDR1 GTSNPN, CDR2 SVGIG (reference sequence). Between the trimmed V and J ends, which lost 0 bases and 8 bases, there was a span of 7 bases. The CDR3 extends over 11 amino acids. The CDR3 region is CAWSVRLGYTF. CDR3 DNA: TGTGCCTGGAGTGTACGGTTGGGCTACACCTTC.

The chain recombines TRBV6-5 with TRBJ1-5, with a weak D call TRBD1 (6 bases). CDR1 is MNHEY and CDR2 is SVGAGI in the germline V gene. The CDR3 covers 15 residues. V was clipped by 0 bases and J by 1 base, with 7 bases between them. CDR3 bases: TGTGCCAGCAGTTACTCGCAGGGGAGCAATCAGCCCCAGCATTTT. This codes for CASSYSQGSNQPQHF.

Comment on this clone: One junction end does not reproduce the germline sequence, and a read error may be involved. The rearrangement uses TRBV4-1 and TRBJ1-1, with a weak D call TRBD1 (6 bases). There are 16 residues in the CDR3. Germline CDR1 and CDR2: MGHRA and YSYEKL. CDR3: CTSVRGGTNEHSEAFF. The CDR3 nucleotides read TGCACCAGCGTTAGGGGGGGAACGAACGAACACTCTGAAGCTTTCTTT.

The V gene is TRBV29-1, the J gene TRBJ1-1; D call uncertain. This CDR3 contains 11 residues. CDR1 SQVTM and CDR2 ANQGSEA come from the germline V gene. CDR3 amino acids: CSGEANTEAFF. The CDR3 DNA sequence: TGCAGTGGGGAGGCGAACACTGAAGCTTTCTTT.

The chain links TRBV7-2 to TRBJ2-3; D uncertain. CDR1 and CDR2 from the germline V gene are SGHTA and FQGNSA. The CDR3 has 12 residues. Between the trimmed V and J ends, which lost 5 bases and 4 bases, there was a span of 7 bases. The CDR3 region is CASSRVADTQYF. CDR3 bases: TGTGCCAGCAGCCGCGTAGCAGATACGCAGTATTTT. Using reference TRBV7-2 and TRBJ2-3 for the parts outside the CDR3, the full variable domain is GAGVSQSPSNKVTEKGKDVELRCDPISGHTALYWYRQSLGQGLEFLIYFQGNSAPDKSGLPSDRFSAERTGGSVSTLTIQRTQQEDSAVYLCASSRVADTQYFGPGTRLTVL.

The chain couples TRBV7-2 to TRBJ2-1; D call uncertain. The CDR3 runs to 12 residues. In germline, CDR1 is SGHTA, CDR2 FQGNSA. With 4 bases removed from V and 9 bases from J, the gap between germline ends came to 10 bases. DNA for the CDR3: TGTGCCAGCAGCTGGCTAGGATCTGAGCAGTTCTTC. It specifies CASSWLGSEQFF.

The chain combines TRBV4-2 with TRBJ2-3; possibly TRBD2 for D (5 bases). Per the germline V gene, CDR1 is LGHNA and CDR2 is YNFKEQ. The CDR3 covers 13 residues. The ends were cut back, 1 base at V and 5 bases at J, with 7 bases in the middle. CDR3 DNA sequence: TGTGCCAGCAGCCAAGGCCGGGGAGATACGCAGTATTTT. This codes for CASSQGRGDTQYF.

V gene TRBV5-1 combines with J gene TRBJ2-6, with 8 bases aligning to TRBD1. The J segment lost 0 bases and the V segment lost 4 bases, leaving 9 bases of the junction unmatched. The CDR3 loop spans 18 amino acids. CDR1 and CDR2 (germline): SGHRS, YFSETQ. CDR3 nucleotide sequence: TGCGCCAGCAGCATCACAGGGGGAGCCAACTCTGGGGCCAACGTCCTGACTTTC. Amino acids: CASSITGGANSGANVLTF.

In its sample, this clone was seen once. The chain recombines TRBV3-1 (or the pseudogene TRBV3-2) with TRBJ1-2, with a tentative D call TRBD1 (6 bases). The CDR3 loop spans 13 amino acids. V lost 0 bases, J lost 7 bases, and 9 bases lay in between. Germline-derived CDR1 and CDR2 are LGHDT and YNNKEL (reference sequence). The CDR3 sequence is CASSQDLGAGYTF. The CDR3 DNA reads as TGTGCCAGCAGCCAAGATCTGGGGGCTGGCTACACCTTC.

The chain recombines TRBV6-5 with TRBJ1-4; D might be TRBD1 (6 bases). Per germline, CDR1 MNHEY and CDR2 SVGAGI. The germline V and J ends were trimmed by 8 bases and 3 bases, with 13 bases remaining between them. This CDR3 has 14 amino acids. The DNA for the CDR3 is TGTGCCAGCTCCTTAGGGGGGGCTAATGAAAAACTGTTTTTT. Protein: CASSLGGANEKLFF.

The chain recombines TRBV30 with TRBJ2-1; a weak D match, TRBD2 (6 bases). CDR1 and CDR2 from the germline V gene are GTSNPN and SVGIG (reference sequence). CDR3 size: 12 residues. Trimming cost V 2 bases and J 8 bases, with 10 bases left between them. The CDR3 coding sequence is TGTGCCTGGAGTTTCGGGGGAGATGAGCAGTTCTTC. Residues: CAWSFGGDEQFF.

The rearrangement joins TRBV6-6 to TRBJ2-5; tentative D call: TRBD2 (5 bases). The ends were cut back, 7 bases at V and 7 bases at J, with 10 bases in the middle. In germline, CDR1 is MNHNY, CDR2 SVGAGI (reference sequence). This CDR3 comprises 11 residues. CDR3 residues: CASTERGTQYF. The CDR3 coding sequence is TGTGCCAGCACTGAACGGGGGACCCAGTACTTC.

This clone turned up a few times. CDR3 in amino acids: CASRLGGVHTEAFF. In DNA form, the CDR3 reads TGTGCCAGCAGGCTAGGGGGCGTTCACACTGAAGCTTTCTTT. The chain uses TRBV7-9 and TRBJ1-1, with TRBD1 identical over 7 bases. Germline V gives CDR1 SEHNR, CDR2 FQNEAQ (reference sequence). The CDR3 extends over 14 amino acids. Trimming at V came to 6 bases and at J to 3 bases, leaving 7 bases not matched to a gene.

CDR3 in DNA: TGCGCCAGCAGCTTCGACCAAGCGGGGCCAGACACAGATACGCAGTATTTT. Its protein product is CASSFDQAGPDTDTQYF. The gene calls are TRBV5-1 and TRBJ2-3; 7 nucleotides agree with TRBD2. V shed 2 bases and J 2 bases; nucleotides not matched to a gene: 11. The CDR3 contains 17 residues. Germline-derived CDR1 and CDR2 are SGHRS and YFSETQ.

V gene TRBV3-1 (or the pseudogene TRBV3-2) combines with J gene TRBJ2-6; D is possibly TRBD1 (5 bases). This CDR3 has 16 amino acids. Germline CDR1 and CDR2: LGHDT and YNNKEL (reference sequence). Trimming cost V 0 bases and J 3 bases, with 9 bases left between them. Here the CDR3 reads CASSQEPRVGANVLTF. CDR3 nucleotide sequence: TGTGCCAGCAGCCAAGAACCCAGGGTTGGGGCCAACGTCCTGACTTTC.

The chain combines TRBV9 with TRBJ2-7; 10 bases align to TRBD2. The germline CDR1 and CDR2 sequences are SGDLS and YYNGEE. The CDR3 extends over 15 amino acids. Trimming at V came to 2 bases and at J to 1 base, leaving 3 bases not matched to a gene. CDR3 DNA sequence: TGTGCCAGCAGCGTTAGCGGGGGGTTTTCCTACGAGCAGTACTTC. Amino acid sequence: CASSVSGGFSYEQYF.

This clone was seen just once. CDR3 amino acids: CASSFAGYQPQHF. In nucleotides, the CDR3 is TGTGCCAGCAGTTTTGCGGGATATCAGCCCCAGCATTTT. The gene calls are TRBV12-3 or TRBV12-4 and TRBJ1-5, with D hard to call. Trimming took off 3 bases at V and 5 bases at J, with 8 bases between the two ends. CDR3 length: 13 residues.

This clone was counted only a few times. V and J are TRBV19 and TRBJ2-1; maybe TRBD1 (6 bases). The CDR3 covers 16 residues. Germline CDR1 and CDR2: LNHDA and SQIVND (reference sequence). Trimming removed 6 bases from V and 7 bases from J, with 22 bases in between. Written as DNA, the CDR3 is TGTGCCAGTAGGCCAGCCCAAACAGGGCGGTGGAATGAGCAGTTCTTC. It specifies CASRPAQTGRWNEQFF.

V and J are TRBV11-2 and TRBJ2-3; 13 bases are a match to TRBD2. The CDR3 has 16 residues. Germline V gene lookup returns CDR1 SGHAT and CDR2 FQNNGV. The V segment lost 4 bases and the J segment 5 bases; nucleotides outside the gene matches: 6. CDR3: CASSWGLAGLLDTQYF. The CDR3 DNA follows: TGTGCCAGCAGCTGGGGACTAGCGGGGCTATTAGATACGCAGTATTTT.

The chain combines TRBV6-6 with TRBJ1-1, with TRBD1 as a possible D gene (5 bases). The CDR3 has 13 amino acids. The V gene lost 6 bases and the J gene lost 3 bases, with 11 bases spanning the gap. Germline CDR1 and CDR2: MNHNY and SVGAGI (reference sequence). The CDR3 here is CASSKGWDTEAFF. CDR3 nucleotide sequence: TGTGCCAGCAGCAAGGGGTGGGACACTGAAGCTTTCTTT.